These 28 T cell receptor beta chains originate from one sample sequenced in a study of shared clonotypes between healthy human individuals. The assay was immunoSEQ multiplex PCR, and TCRdb's table has in-frame clones only and misses some. The sample has under 2.5 million clones, around 92% seen once. The sample taken for sequencing was naive CD4+ T cells from PBMCs. Subset denoted: CD45RA+ positively selected. The receptors originated from a man aged 18 to 29 in good health. Some clones in this sample may be carry-over from other donors' samples.

The V call is TRBV5-5, the J call TRBJ1-2; 10 bases match TRBD1. CDR1 is SGHKS and CDR2 is YYEKEE in the germline V gene (reference sequence). The CDR3 spans 13 residues. After removal of 3 bases from V and 7 bases from J, the junction contained 3 bases not matched to a gene. CDR3 DNA sequence: TGTGCCAGCAGCTGGGGACAGGGGAGTGGCTACACCTTC. As protein: CASSWGQGSGYTF.

The chain combines TRBV10-3 with TRBJ1-2; D gene ambiguous. V was cut by 7 bases and J by 2 bases, with 14 bases left in between. Per the germline V gene, CDR1 is ENHRY and CDR2 is SYGVKD. There are 14 residues in the CDR3. The CDR3 nucleotides read TGTGCCATCAAACCCCGGGTATCAAACTATGGCTACACCTTC. It codes for CAIKPRVSNYGYTF.

The chain employs TRBV5-1 and TRBJ1-3; D possibly corresponds to TRBD1 (6 bases). Looked up from germline, CDR1 is SGHRS and CDR2 is YFSETQ. The ends were cut back, 3 bases at V and 2 bases at J, with 12 bases in the middle. The CDR3 consists of 15 residues. CDR3: CASSWNSGAGNTIYF. The CDR3 nucleotides read TGCGCCAGCAGCTGGAACTCAGGGGCTGGAAACACCATATATTTT.

The rearrangement links TRBV19 to TRBJ1-4; D is ambiguous. The CDR3 has 17 residues. Trimming cost V 5 bases and J 8 bases, with 24 bases left between them. Germline assignment: CDR1 LNHDA and CDR2 SQIVND (reference sequence). The DNA for the CDR3 is TGTGCCAGTAGTTCACCCCGGGCCGCCTCCGAAAGGGAAAAACTGTTTTTT. Amino acids: CASSSPRAASEREKLFF. The whole variable domain, filled in from reference TRBV19 and TRBJ1-4, reads DGGITQSPKYLFRKEGQNVTLSCEQNLNHDAMYWYRQDPGQGLRLIYYSQIVNDFQKGDIAEGYSVSREKKESFPLTVTSAQKNPTAFYLCASSSPRAASEREKLFFGSGTQLSVL.

A remark on this clone: It may be a read error: a sequence one base away is much more abundant. Other DNA sequences in the sample encode the same CDR3. The V call is TRBV28, the J call TRBJ2-2, with D uncertain. The V end lost 2 bases, the J end lost 5 bases, and 3 bases lay between the germline ends. The CDR3 is 12 residues long. Germline CDR1 MDHEN, CDR2 SYDVKM. As DNA, the CDR3 is TGTGCCAGCAGTTTAAATACCGGGGAGCTGTTTTTT. It codes for CASSLNTGELFF.

This clone was seen only once. V and J are TRBV5-1 and TRBJ2-3; the D gene is possibly TRBD2 (7 bases). V was cut by 3 bases and J by 5 bases, with 13 bases left in between. The CDR3 covers 14 residues. Per the germline V gene, CDR1 is SGHRS and CDR2 is YFSETQ. This chain's CDR3 is CASSSGGIEDTQYF. CDR3 nucleotide sequence: TGCGCCAGCAGCTCGGGGGGCATTGAAGATACGCAGTATTTT.

A remark on this clone: The sample contains more than one DNA sequence encoding this CDR3. V is TRBV5-1 and J is TRBJ1-1, with a possible D match to TRBD1 (5 bases). The germline V gene has CDR1 SGHRS and CDR2 YFSETQ. The V end was cut by 2 bases, the J end by 4 bases, with 9 bases between. The CDR3 covers 13 residues. CDR3 sequence (DNA): TGCGCCAGCAGCTTAGCAGGGACCACTGAAGCTTTCTTT. This translates into CASSLAGTTEAFF.

The CDR3 loop reads CASSPGSGNTGELFF. DNA for the CDR3: TGTGCCAGCAGCCCGGGGTCAGGTAACACCGGGGAGCTGTTTTTT. The chain recombines TRBV7-2 with TRBJ2-2, with D maybe TRBD2 (5 bases). The ends were cut back, 5 bases at V and 2 bases at J, with 12 bases in the middle. In germline, CDR1 is SGHTA, CDR2 FQGNSA. This CDR3 is built from 15 residues.

V usage is TRBV10-3 and J usage is TRBJ2-5, with 13 positions matching TRBD2. The V gene's germline CDR1 is ENHRY and CDR2 SYGVKD. Germline trimming cut 8 bases from V and 0 bases from J; bases unmatched to any gene: 12. The CDR3 totals 18 residues. This CDR3 is CAISGGLAGLGYQETQYF. CDR3 nucleotides: TGTGCCATCTCGGGGGGACTAGCGGGACTGGGGTACCAAGAGACCCAGTACTTC.

The chain combines TRBV7-2 with TRBJ1-5; D remains ambiguous. Looked up from germline, CDR1 is SGHTA and CDR2 is FQGNSA. Trimming left V 4 bases short and J 4 bases short, with 20 bases between. The CDR3 is 17 amino acids. CDR3 nucleotides: TGTGCCAGCAGCTCCCTGGCCCCGCCGCCCCCTAATCAGCCCCAGCATTTT. Its protein product is CASSSLAPPPPNQPQHF. Together with reference TRBV7-2 and TRBJ1-5, the CDR3 gives the full variable domain: GAGVSQSPSNKVTEKGKDVELRCDPISGHTALYWYRQSLGQGLEFLIYFQGNSAPDKSGLPSDRFSAERTGGSVSTLTIQRTQQEDSAVYLCASSSLAPPPPNQPQHFGDGTRLSIL.

The CDR3 is CASTKNVDSYEQYF. CDR3 nucleotide sequence: TGTGCCAGCACCAAAAATGTGGACTCCTACGAGCAGTACTTC. V gene TRBV6-6 combines with J gene TRBJ2-7; no clear D gene. CDR3 length: 14 residues. V lost 7 bases, J lost 0 bases, and 13 bases lay in between. The germline V gene has CDR1 MNHNY and CDR2 SVGAGI (reference sequence).

CDR3 residues: CASSVSGMSYEQYF. Written as DNA, the CDR3 is TGTGCCAGCAGCGTGTCGGGAATGAGCTACGAGCAGTACTTC. The chain employs TRBV9 and TRBJ2-7; possible D gene TRBD2, 5 bases. Germline V CDR1 and CDR2: SGDLS, YYNGEE. The CDR3 loop spans 14 amino acids. V lost 2 bases and J 3 bases, leaving 12 bases between the germline ends.

The J gene is TRBJ2-7, the V gene TRBV21-1; no DNA check was done on the table's D call, TRBD2. TRBV21-1 corresponds to a pseudogene. The CDR3 contains 10 residues. CDR3: CASNQPGGHF. CDR3 nucleotides: TGTGCCAGCAACCAACCGGGGGGTCACTTC.

The chain couples TRBV6-1 to TRBJ2-3; 8 positions agree with TRBD1. The CDR3 sequence is 17 residues long. Germline lookup yields CDR1 MNHNS and CDR2 SASEGT. V trimming: 4 bases; J trimming: 6 bases; junction bases outside the gene matches: 15. The CDR3 sequence is CASSAAGWTGRLDTQYF. The CDR3, as DNA: TGTGCCAGCAGTGCTGCAGGCTGGACAGGGAGACTTGATACGCAGTATTTT.

The chain recombines TRBV7-3 with TRBJ2-4; 15 nucleotides line up with TRBD2. Germline V CDR1 and CDR2: SGHTA, FQGTGA. The trim removed 4 bases at V and 4 bases at J, leaving 5 bases unmatched. The CDR3 runs to 17 residues. In DNA form, the CDR3 reads TGTGCCAGCAGCTCGGGACTAGCGGGAGGCAGGAAAAACATTCAGTACTTC. The encoded protein is CASSSGLAGGRKNIQYF.

The chain has TRBV29-1 and TRBJ2-7; 9 bases fit TRBD2. Trimming took 6 bases from V and 4 from J; bases not matched to a gene: 7. This CDR3 spans 13 amino acids. CDR1 and CDR2 from the germline V gene are SQVTM and ANQGSEA. CDR3 region: CSVAGLALYEQYF. CDR3 DNA: TGCAGCGTCGCTGGACTAGCGCTTTACGAGCAGTACTTC.

The chain links TRBV4-1 to TRBJ2-3, with TRBD2 identical over 8 bases. The CDR3 loop spans 17 amino acids. Germline CDR1 is MGHRA and CDR2 is YSYEKL. The ends lost 0 bases at V and 1 base at J; junction bases unmatched: 6. CDR3 sequence: CASSQEYLAGRTDTQYF. CDR3 nucleotides: TGCGCCAGCAGCCAAGAATACCTAGCGGGCCGCACAGATACGCAGTATTTT.

The sample holds one count of this clone. The V and J genes are TRBV19 and TRBJ2-1; D perhaps matches TRBD2 (6 bases). V lost 5 bases and J 0 bases, leaving 14 bases between the germline ends. CDR3 length: 16 residues. Germline CDR1 LNHDA, CDR2 SQIVND (reference sequence). This CDR3 reads CASSSPLALSYNEQFF. In DNA form, the CDR3 reads TGTGCCAGTAGTTCTCCGCTAGCGCTCTCCTACAATGAGCAGTTCTTC.

The V gene is TRBV7-9, the J gene TRBJ2-6, with TRBD1 as a possible D gene (5 bases). CDR3 length equals 17 residues. The V end was cut by 5 bases, the J end by 1 base, with 15 bases between. Germline lookup yields CDR1 SEHNR and CDR2 FQNEAQ (reference sequence). The CDR3 bases are TGTGCCAGCAGCCCCCGTGGGGCCCGGTCTGGGGCCAACGTCCTGACTTTC. Translating it yields CASSPRGARSGANVLTF.

The chain links TRBV18 to TRBJ2-2; D is possibly TRBD2 (6 bases). V was clipped by 5 bases and J by 4 bases, with 11 bases between them. CDR3 length: 14 amino acids. Germline lookup yields CDR1 KGHSH and CDR2 LQKENI. CDR3 protein: CASSAGLITGELFF. CDR3 coding DNA: TGTGCCAGCTCAGCGGGACTGATCACCGGGGAGCTGTTTTTT.

This chain joins TRBV6-1 and TRBJ2-2; D gene unclear. The germline V and J ends were trimmed by 5 bases and 0 bases, with 7 bases remaining between them. CDR1 and CDR2 (germline): MNHNS, SASEGT. CDR3 size: 14 residues. CDR3 loop: CASSWRSNTGELFF. The CDR3 bases are TGTGCCAGCAGTTGGCGTTCGAACACCGGGGAGCTGTTTTTT.

This chain joins TRBV7-9 and TRBJ2-7, with 11 bases identical to TRBD2. CDR3 size: 14 residues. Germline trimming cut 3 bases from V and 6 bases from J; bases unmatched to any gene: 4. Germline assignment: CDR1 SEHNR and CDR2 FQNEAQ (reference sequence). In nucleotides, the CDR3 is TGTGCCAGCAGCTTGATGCTAGCGGGAGGCGAGCAGTACTTC. It encodes CASSLMLAGGEQYF.

As regards this clone: The sample carries other DNA sequences with the same CDR3. J is TRBJ2-2 and V is TRBV29-1; D unclear. Germline V gene sequence: CDR1 SQVTM, CDR2 ANQGSEA. Deletions cut 7 bases from V and 5 bases from J, with 8 bases between. The CDR3 is 11 residues long. The CDR3 nucleotides are TGCAGCGGGCAGCATACCGGGGAGCTGTTTTTT. It is translated as CSGQHTGELFF.

CDR3: CASRGNSGSYNEQFF. In DNA, the CDR3 is TGCGCCAGCAGAGGTAACTCAGGGTCCTACAATGAGCAGTTCTTC. This sequence joins TRBV10-2 and TRBJ2-1; D is possibly TRBD1 (5 bases). V gave up 6 bases and J gave up 1 base, with 13 bases separating them. The CDR3 loop spans 15 amino acids. Looked up from germline, CDR1 is WSHSY and CDR2 is SAAADI.

The chain links TRBV9 to TRBJ2-7; D is perhaps TRBD2 (6 bases). The CDR3 is 16 amino acids. The V end lost 1 base, the J end lost 6 bases, and 20 bases lay between the germline ends. Germline lookup yields CDR1 SGDLS and CDR2 YYNGEE. The CDR3 region has the DNA TGTGCCAGCAGCGTAAATGCGGATGGGGGAGCGGGCGAGCAGTACTTC. Translating it yields CASSVNADGGAGEQYF.

J is TRBJ2-1 and V is TRBV4-3, with D perhaps matching TRBD2 (5 bases). V shed 1 base and J shed 5 bases, with 21 bases lying between them. This CDR3 is built from 18 residues. Germline CDR1 and CDR2: LGHNA and YSLEER. The CDR3 reads CASSQARGITPTDNEQFF. The CDR3, as DNA: TGCGCCAGCAGCCAAGCGCGAGGGATAACGCCGACGGACAATGAGCAGTTCTTC.

This chain connects TRBV14 to TRBJ1-4, with D tentatively TRBD1 (5 bases). Germline CDR1 reads SGHDN; CDR2 reads FVKESK. This CDR3 spans 18 amino acids. Between the trimmed V and J ends, which lost 4 bases and 0 bases, there was a span of 18 bases. In DNA form, the CDR3 reads TGTGCCAGCAGCCGGGTTTCAGGGCGCCTTACAACTAATGAAAAACTGTTTTTT. Protein: CASSRVSGRLTTNEKLFF.

The rearrangement joins TRBV4-1 to TRBJ2-3, with TRBD1 identical over 7 bases. Losses at the gene ends were 3 bases for V and 5 bases for J; bases not matched to a gene: 2. The CDR3 length is 13 residues. Germline V gene data show CDR1 as MGHRA and CDR2 as YSYEKL. The CDR3 region is CASSQTGLDTQYF. CDR3 sequence (DNA): TGCGCCAGCAGCCAGACAGGGTTAGATACGCAGTATTTT.